In its sample, the clone carrying this TCR beta chain was seen a few times. What it recognizes is unknown. Expressed TCRB transcripts were sequenced after all isolated RNA was converted to cDNA. The table came from immunoSEQ multiplex PCR; TCRdb's copy has only in-frame clones and leaves some out. This table has 250,000 to 300,000 clones, under 8.5% appearing once. The data stem from a study of beta chain features in type 1 diabetes. Study results and caveats: The study found moderately but significantly shorter TCRB CDR3s in all four CD4+ subsets of Type 1 diabetes patients.

V lost 0 bases, J lost 6 bases, and 7 bases lay in between. Germline lookup yields CDR1 LGHNA and CDR2 YSLEER. This CDR3 is 13 amino acids long. The chain is built from TRBV4-3 and TRBJ2-3; maybe TRBD1 (5 bases). Sequencing was performed on central memory CD4+ T cells from blood. The source is a woman aged 18 to 35 in good health. The CDR3 nucleotides are TGCGCCAGCAGCCAAGATCCAGGGGATACGCAGTATTTT. Encoded protein: CASSQDPGDTQYF.